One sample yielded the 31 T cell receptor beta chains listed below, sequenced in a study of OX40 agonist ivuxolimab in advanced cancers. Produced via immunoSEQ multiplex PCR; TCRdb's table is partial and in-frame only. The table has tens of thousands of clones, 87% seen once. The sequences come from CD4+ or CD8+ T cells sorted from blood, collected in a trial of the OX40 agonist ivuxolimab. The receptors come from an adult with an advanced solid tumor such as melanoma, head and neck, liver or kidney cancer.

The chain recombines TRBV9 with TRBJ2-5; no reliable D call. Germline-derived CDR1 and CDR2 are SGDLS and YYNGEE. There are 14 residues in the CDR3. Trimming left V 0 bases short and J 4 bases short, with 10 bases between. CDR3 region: CASSVGVALETQYF. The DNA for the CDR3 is TGTGCCAGCAGCGTAGGTGTAGCTCTAGAGACCCAGTACTTC.

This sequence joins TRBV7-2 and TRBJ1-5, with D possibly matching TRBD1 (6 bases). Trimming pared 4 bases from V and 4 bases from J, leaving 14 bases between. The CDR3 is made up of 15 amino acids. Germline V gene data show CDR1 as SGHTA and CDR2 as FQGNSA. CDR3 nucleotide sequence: TGTGCCAGCAGCTCCAGTGGGGGGCAGAATCAGCCCCAGCATTTT. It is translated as CASSSSGGQNQPQHF.

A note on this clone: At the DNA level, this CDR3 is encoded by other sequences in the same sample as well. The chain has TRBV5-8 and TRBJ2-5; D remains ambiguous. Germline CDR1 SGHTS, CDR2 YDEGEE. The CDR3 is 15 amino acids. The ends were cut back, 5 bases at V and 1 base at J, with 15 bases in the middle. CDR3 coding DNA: TGTGCCAGCAGTCCTTTGTTCCGGACCCAAGAGACCCAGTACTTC. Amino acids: CASSPLFRTQETQYF.

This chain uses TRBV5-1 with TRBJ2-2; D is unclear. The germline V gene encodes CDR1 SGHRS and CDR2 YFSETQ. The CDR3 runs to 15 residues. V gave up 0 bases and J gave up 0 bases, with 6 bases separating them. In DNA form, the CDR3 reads TGCGCCAGCAGCTTGGACAGAACGAACACCGGGGAGCTGTTTTTT. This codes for CASSLDRTNTGELFF. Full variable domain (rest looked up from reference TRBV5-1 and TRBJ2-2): KAGVTQTPRYLIKTRGQQVTLSCSPISGHRSVSWYQQTPGQGLQFLFEYFSETQRNKGNFPGRFSGRQFSNSRSEMNVSTLELGDSALYLCASSLDRTNTGELFFGEGSRLTVL.

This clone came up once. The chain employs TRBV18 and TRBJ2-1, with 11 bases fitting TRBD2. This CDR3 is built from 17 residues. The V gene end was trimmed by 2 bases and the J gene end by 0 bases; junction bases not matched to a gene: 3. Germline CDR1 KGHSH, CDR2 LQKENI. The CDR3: CASSPGLAGFSYNEQFF. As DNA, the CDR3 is TGTGCCAGCTCACCAGGACTAGCGGGTTTCTCCTACAATGAGCAGTTCTTC.

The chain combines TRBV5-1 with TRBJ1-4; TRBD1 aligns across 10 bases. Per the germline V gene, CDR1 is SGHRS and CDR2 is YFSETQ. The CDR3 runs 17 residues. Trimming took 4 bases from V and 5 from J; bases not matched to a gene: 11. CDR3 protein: CASSPLRGQGTNEKLFF. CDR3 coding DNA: TGCGCCAGCAGCCCCCTAAGGGGACAGGGGACGAATGAAAAACTGTTTTTT.

As DNA, the CDR3 is TGTGCCTCCCAGGGGATGGGGGGTTACAATGAGCAGTTCTTC. Its translation is CASQGMGGYNEQFF. The gene calls are TRBV7-2 and TRBJ2-1; the D gene could be TRBD1 or TRBD2 (6 bases each). CDR1 and CDR2 from the germline V gene are SGHTA and FQGNSA. Trimming removed 11 bases at V and 4 bases at J, with 18 bases between. There are 14 residues in the CDR3.

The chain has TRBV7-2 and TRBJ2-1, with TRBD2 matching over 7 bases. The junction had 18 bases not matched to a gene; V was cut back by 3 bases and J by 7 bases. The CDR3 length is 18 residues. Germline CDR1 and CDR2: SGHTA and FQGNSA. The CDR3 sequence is CASSLGPLWGRARNEQFF. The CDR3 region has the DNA TGTGCCAGCAGCTTGGGGCCCTTGTGGGGGAGGGCCAGGAATGAGCAGTTCTTC.

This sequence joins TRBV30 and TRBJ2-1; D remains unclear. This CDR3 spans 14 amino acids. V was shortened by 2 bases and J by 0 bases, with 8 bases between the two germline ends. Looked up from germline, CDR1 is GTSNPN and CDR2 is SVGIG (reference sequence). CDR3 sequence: CAWSRQFSYNEQFF. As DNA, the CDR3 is TGTGCCTGGAGTAGGCAGTTCTCCTACAATGAGCAGTTCTTC.

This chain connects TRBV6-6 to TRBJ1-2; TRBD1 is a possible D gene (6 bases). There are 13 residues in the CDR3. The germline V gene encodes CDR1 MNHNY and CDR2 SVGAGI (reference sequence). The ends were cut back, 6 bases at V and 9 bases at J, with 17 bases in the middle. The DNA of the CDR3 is TGTGCCAGCAGAGGTAATAATCAGGGGAGCTACACCTTC. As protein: CASRGNNQGSYTF.

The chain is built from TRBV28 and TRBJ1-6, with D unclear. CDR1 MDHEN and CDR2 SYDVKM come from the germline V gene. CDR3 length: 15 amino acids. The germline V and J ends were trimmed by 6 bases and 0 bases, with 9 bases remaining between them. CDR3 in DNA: TGTGCCAGCAGGCAGGAAAACTCCTATAATTCACCCCTCCACTTT. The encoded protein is CASRQENSYNSPLHF. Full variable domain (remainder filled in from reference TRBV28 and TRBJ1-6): DVKVTQSSRYLVKRTGEKVFLECVQDMDHENMFWYRQDPGLGLRLIYFSYDVKMKEKGDIPEGYSVSREKKERFSLILESASTNQTSMYLCASRQENSYNSPLHFGNGTRLTVT.

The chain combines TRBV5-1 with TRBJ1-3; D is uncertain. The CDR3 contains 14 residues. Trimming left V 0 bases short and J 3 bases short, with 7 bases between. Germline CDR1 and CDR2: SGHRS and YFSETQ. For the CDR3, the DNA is TGCGCCAGCAGCTTGGCCAATCGTGGAAACACCATATATTTT. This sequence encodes CASSLANRGNTIYF.

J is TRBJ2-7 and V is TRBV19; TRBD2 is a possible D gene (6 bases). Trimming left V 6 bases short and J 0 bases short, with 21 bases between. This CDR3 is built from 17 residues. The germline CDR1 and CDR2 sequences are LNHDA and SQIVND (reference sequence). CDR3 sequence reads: CASRSRTGLQSSYEQYF. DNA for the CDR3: TGTGCCAGTAGGTCGAGGACGGGACTCCAAAGCTCCTACGAGCAGTACTTC.

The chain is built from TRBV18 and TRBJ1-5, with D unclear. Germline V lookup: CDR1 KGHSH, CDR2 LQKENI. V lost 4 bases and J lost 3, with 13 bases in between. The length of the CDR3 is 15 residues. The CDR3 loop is CASSLSDGFNQPQHF. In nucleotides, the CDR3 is TGTGCCAGCTCACTTTCGGACGGCTTCAATCAGCCCCAGCATTTT.

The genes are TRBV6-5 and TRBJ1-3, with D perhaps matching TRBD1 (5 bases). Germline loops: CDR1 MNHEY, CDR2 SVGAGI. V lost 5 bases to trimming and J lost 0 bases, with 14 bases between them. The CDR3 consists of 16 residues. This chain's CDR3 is CASSNFAGLSGNTIYF. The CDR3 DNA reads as TGTGCCAGCAGTAACTTCGCGGGGCTCTCTGGAAACACCATATATTTT.

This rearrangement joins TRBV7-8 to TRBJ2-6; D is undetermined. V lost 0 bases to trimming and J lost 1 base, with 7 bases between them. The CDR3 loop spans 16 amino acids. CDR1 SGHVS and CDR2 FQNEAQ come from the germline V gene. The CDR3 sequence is CASSLALLSGANVLTF. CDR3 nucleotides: TGTGCCAGCAGCTTAGCGCTTTTGTCTGGGGCCAACGTCCTGACTTTC. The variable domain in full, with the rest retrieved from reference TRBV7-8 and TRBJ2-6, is GAGVSQSPRYKVAKRGQDVALRCDPISGHVSLFWYQQALGQGPEFLTYFQNEAQLDKSGLPSDRFFAERPEGSVSTLKIQRTQQEDSAVYLCASSLALLSGANVLTFGAGSRLTVL.

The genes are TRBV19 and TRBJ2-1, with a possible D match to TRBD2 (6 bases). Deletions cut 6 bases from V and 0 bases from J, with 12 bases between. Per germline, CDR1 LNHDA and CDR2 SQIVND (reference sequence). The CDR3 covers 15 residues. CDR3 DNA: TGTGCCAGTAGGCGGAGCGGGCCCTCCTACAATGAGCAGTTCTTC. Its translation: CASRRSGPSYNEQFF. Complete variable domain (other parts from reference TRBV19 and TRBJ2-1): DGGITQSPKYLFRKEGQNVTLSCEQNLNHDAMYWYRQDPGQGLRLIYYSQIVNDFQKGDIAEGYSVSREKKESFPLTVTSAQKNPTAFYLCASRRSGPSYNEQFFGPGTRLTVL.

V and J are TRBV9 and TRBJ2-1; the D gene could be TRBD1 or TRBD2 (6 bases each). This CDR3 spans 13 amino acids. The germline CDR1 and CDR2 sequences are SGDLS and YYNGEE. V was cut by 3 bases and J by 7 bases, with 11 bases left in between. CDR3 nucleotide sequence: TGTGCCAGCAGCGGCTCGGGGGCGAATGAGCAGTTCTTC. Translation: CASSGSGANEQFF.

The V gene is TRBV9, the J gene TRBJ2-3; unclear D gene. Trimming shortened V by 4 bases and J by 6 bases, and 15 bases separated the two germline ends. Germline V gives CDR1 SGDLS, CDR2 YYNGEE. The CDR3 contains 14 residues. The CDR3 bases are TGTGCCAGCAGCCCCCGGGCCGTGGCGGATACGCAGTATTTT. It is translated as CASSPRAVADTQYF.

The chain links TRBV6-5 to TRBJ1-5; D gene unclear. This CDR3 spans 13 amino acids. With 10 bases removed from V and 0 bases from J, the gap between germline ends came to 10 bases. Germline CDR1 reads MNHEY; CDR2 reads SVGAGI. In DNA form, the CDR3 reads TGTGCCACTCGTCGGTATAGCAATCAGCCCCAGCATTTT. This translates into CATRRYSNQPQHF.

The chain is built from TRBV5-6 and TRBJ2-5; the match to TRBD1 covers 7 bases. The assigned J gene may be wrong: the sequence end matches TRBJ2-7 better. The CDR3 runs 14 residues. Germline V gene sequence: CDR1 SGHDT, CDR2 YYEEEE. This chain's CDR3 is CASSLDRLSYEQYF. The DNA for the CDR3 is TGTGCCAGCAGCCTGGACAGGCTTTCCTACGAGCAGTACTTC.

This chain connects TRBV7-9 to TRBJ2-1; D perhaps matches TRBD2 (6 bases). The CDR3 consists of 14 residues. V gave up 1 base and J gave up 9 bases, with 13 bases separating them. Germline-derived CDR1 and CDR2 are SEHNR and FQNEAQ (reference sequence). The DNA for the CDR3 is TGTGCCAGCAGCTTAGATGGAGGGAACAGTGAGCAGTTCTTC. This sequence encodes CASSLDGGNSEQFF.

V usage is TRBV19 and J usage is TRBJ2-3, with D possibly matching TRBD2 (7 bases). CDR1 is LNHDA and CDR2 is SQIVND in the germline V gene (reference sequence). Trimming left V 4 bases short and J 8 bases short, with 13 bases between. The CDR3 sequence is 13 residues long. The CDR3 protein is CASSTAGAGTQYF. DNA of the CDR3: TGTGCCAGTAGTACTGCGGGGGCCGGTACGCAGTATTTT.

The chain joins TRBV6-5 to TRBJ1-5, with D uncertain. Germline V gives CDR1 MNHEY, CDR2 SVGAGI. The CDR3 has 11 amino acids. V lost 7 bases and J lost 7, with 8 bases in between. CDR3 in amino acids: CASNSRQPQHF. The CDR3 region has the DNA TGTGCCAGCAATTCCCGGCAGCCCCAGCATTTT.

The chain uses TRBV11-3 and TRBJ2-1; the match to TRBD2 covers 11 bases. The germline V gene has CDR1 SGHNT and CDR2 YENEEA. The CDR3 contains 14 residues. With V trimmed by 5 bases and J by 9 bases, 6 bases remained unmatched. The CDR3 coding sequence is TGTGCCAGCAGCGGAACTAGCGGGAGAGGTGAGCAGTTCTTC. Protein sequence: CASSGTSGRGEQFF.

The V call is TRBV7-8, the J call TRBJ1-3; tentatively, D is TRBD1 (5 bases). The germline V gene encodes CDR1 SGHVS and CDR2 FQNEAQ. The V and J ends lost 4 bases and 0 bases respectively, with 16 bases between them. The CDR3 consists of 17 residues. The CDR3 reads CASSWGPFPSSGNTIYF. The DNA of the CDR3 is TGTGCCAGCAGCTGGGGACCCTTCCCAAGCTCTGGAAACACCATATATTTT.

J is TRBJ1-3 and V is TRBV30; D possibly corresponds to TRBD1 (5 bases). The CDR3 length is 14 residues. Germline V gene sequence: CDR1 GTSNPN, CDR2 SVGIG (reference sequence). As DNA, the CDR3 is TGTGCTGTGGGGCACCCGAACTCTGGAAACACCATATATTTT. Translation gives CAVGHPNSGNTIYF.

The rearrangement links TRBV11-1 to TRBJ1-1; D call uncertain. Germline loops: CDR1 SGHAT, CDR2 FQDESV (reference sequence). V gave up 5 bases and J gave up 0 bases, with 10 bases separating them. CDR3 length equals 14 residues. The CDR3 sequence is CASSRPGMNTEAFF. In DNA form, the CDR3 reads TGTGCCAGCAGCCGCCCTGGCATGAACACTGAAGCTTTCTTT.

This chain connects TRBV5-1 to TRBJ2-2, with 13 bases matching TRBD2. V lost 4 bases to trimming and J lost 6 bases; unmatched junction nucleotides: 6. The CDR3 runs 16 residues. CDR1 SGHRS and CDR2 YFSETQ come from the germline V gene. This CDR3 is CASSRRTSGGSGELFF. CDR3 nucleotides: TGCGCCAGCAGCCGCCGGACTAGCGGGGGCTCCGGGGAGCTGTTTTTT.

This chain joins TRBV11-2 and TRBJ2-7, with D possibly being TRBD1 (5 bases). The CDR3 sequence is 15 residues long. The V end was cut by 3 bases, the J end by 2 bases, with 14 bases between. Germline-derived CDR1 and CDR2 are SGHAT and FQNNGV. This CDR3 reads CASSFAGWSAYEQYF. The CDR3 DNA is TGTGCCAGCAGCTTCGCAGGGTGGAGCGCCTACGAGCAGTACTTC.

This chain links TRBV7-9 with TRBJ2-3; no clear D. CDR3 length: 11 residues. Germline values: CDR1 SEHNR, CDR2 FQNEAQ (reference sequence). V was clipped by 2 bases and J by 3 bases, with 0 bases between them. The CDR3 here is CASSLTDTQYF. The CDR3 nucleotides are TGTGCCAGCAGCTTAACAGATACGCAGTATTTT.